A single T cell receptor (beta chain) is shown here with its context. Its cognate antigen is unknown. Germline V gives CDR1 SEHNR, CDR2 FQNEAQ (reference sequence). The CDR3 is 14 residues long. Trimming took off 0 bases at V and 0 bases at J, with 4 bases between the two ends. This record belongs to a study of radiation and T cells in renal cell carcinoma. Study results and limitations: In blood, top tumor clones expanded by 2 weeks, shrinking by 4.

Profiling relied on immunoSEQ multiplex PCR, and the TCRdb table lists in-frame clones only, not all of them. Here the sample spans 100,000 to 150,000 clones, roughly 80% being singletons. Sample time point: baseline pretreatment blood. The treatment: 15 Gy SBRT to primary tumor, nephrectomy 4 weeks later. The patient's renal cell carcinoma had clear cell pathology. The sample in question was blood, obtained from a patient whose treatment included radiotherapy and nephrectomy. The genes are TRBV7-9 and TRBJ2-3, with no clear D. The TCR was taken from a woman aged 60-70 years with renal cell carcinoma. The CDR3 here is CASSLAVSTDTQYF. Written as DNA, the CDR3 is TGTGCCAGCAGCTTAGCGGTTAGCACAGATACGCAGTATTTT.